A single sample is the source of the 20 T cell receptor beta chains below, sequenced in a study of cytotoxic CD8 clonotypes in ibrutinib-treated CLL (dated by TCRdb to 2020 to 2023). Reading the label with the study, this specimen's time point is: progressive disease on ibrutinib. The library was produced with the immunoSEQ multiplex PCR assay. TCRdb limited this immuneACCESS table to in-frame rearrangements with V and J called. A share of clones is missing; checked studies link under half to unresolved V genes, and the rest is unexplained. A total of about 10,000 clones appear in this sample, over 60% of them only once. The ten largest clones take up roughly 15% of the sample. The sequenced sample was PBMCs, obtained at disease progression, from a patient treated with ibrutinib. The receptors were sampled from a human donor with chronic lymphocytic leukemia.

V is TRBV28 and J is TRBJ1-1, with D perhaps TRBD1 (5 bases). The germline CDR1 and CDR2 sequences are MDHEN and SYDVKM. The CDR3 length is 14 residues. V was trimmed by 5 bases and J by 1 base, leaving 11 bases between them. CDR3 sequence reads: CASSPGLPNTEAFF. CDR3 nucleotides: TGTGCCAGCAGTCCGGGACTTCCGAACACTGAAGCTTTCTTT.

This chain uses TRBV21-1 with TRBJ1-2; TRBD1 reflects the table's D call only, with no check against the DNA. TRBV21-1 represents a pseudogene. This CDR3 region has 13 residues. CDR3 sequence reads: CASSAGRSRGYTF. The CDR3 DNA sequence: TGTGCCAGCAGTGCAGGGCGCAGCCGGGGCTACACCTTC.

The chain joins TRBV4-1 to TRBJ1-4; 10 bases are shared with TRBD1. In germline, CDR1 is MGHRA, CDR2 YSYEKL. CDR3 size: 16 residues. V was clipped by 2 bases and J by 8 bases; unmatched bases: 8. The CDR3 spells CASSQTGTGVDEKLFF. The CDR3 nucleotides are TGCGCCAGCAGCCAAACCGGGACAGGGGTGGACGAAAAACTGTTTTTT.

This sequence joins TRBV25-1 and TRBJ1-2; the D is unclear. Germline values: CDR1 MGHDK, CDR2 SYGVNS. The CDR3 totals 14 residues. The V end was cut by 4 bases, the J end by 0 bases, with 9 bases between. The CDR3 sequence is CASSGGHANYGYTF. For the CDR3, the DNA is TGTGCCAGCAGTGGAGGGCACGCTAACTATGGCTACACCTTC.

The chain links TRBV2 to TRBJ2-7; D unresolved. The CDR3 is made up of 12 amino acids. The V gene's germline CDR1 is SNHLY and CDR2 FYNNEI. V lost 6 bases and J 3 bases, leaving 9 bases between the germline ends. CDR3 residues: CASSSQVYEQYF. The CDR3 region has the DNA TGTGCCAGCAGCTCCCAGGTCTACGAGCAGTACTTC. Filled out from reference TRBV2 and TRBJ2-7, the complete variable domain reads EPEVTQTPSHQVTQMGQEVILRCVPISNHLYFYWYRQILGQKVEFLVSFYNNEISEKSEIFDDQFSVERPDGSNFTLKIRSTKLEDSAMYFCASSSQVYEQYFGPGTRLTVT.

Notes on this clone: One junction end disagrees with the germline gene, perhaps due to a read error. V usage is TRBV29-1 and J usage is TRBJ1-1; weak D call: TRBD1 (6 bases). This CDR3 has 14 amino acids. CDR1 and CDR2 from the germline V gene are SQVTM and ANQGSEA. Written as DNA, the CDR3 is TGCAGCGATGAAGGGGGGCGCGGATTAACTGAAGCTTTCTTT. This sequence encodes CSDEGGRGLTEAFF.

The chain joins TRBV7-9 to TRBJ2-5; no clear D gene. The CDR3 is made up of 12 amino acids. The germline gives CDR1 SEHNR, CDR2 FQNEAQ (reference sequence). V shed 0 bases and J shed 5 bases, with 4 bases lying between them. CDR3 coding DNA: TGTGCCAGCAGCTTAGCTGTGGAGACCCAGTACTTC. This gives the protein CASSLAVETQYF.

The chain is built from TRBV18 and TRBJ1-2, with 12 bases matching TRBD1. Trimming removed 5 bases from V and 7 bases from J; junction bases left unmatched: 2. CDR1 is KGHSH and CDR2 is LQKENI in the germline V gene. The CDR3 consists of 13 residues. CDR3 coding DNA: TGTGCCAGCTCAGGGACAGGGGGCATTGGCTACACCTTC. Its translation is CASSGTGGIGYTF.

The DNA for the CDR3 is TGCGCCGTATCACACGGGACCTCTGGAAACACCATATATTTT. Amino acids: CAVSHGTSGNTIYF. The chain couples TRBV10-2 to TRBJ1-3; a possible D gene is TRBD1 (5 bases). Germline CDR1 is WSHSY and CDR2 is SAAADI. CDR3 length: 14 amino acids. V was cut by 11 bases and J by 0 bases, with 14 bases left in between.

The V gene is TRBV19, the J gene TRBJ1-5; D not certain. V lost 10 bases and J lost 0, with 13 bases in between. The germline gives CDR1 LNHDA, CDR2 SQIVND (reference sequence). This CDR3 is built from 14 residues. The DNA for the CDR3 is TGTGCCACCTCGGAGCGGTCTAGCAATCAGCCCCAGCATTTT. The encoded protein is CATSERSSNQPQHF. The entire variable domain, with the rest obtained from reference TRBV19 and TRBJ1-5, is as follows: DGGITQSPKYLFRKEGQNVTLSCEQNLNHDAMYWYRQDPGQGLRLIYYSQIVNDFQKGDIAEGYSVSREKKESFPLTVTSAQKNPTAFYLCATSERSSNQPQHFGDGTRLSIL.

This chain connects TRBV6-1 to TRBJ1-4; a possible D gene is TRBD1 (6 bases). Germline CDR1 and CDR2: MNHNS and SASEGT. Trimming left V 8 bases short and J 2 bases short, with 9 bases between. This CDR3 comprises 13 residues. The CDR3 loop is CASRTVTNEKLFF. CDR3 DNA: TGTGCCAGCCGGACAGTCACTAATGAAAAACTGTTTTTT.

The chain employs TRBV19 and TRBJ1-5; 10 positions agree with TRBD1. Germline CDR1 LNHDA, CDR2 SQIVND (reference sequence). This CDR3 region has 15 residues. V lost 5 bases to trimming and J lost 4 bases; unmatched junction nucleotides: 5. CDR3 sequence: CASSPRDRGNQPQHF. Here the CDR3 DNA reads TGTGCCAGTAGTCCGAGGGACAGGGGTAATCAGCCCCAGCATTTT.

CDR3 nucleotide sequence: TGTGCTAGGGGAAATAGGGACAGGCAGAATCGGAGCACAGATACGCAGTATTTT. The encoded protein is CARGNRDRQNRSTDTQYF. This chain joins TRBV12-5 and TRBJ2-3; 8 bases match TRBD1. CDR1 is LGHNT, CDR2 FRNRAP, per germline. CDR3 length: 18 residues. Unmatched junction bases numbered 17, after V lost 9 bases and J lost 0 bases. The full variable domain, rest sourced from reference TRBV12-5 and TRBJ2-3, is DARVTQTPRHKVTEMGQEVTMRCQPILGHNTVFWYRQTMMQGLELLAYFRNRAPLDDSGMPKDRFSAEMPDATLATLKIQPSEPRDSAVYFCARGNRDRQNRSTDTQYFGPGTRLTVL.

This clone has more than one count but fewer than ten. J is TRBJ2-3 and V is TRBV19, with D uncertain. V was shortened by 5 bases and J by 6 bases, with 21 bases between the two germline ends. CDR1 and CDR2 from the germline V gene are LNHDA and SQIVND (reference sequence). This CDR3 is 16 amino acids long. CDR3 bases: TGTGCCAGTAGTCTGTACGAAGGACGTTTAGGGGATACGCAGTATTTT. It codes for CASSLYEGRLGDTQYF.

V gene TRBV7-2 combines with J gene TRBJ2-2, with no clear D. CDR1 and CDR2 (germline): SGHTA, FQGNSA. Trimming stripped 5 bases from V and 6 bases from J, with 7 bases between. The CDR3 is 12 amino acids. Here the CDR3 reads CASSPLPGELFF. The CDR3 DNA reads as TGTGCCAGCAGCCCCCTACCCGGGGAGCTGTTTTTT.

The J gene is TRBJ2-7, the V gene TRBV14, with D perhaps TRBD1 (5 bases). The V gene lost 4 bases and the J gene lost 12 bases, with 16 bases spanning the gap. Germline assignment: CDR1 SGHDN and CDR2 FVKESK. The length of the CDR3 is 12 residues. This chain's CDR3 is CASSLGPGQVYF. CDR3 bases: TGTGCCAGCAGCCTGGGCCCAGGGCAGGTGTACTTC.

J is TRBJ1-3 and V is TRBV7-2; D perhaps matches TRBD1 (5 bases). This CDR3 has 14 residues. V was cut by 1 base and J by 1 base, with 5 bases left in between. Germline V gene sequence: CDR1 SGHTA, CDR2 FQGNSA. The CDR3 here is CASSLEGSGNTIYF. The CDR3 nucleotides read TGTGCCAGCAGCTTAGAGGGGTCTGGAAACACCATATATTTT.

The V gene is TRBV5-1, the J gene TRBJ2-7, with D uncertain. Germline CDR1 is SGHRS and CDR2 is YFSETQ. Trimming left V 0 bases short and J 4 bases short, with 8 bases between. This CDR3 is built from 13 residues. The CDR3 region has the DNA TGCGCCAGCAGCTTGGACAGACGGTACGAGCAGTACTTC. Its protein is CASSLDRRYEQYF. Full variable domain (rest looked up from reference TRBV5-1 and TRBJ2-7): KAGVTQTPRYLIKTRGQQVTLSCSPISGHRSVSWYQQTPGQGLQFLFEYFSETQRNKGNFPGRFSGRQFSNSRSEMNVSTLELGDSALYLCASSLDRRYEQYFGPGTRLTVT.

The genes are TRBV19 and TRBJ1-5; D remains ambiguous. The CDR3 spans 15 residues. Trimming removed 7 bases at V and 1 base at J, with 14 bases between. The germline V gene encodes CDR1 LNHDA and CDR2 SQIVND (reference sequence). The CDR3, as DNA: TGTGCCAGTAAGTTGGCCTTGGCAAGCAATCAGCCCCAGCATTTT. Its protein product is CASKLALASNQPQHF.

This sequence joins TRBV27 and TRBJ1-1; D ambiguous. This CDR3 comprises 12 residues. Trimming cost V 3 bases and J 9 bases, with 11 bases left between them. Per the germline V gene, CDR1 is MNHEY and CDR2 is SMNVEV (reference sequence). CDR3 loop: CASSFPGRKAFF. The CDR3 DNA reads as TGTGCCAGCAGTTTCCCCGGCAGAAAAGCTTTCTTT.